This T cell receptor (beta chain) appears in the sequencing data of a study of T-cell memory formation after mild COVID-19. There are a few counts of this clonotype. Looked up from germline, CDR1 is GTSNPN and CDR2 is SVGIG (reference sequence). The CDR3 has 13 amino acids. V lost 2 bases, J lost 5 bases, and 12 bases lay in between. TCRdb redid the calling of the 5' RACE reads with MiXCR, one entry per CDR3 protein. Of about 360,000 distinct CDR3 sequences in the sample, around 15% were seen once. The chain employs TRBV30 and TRBJ1-1; D is undetermined. This clonotype was sampled from a man aged 18 to 29 who had mild COVID-19 (a few samples of this study predate the infection). Cell type and time point are not known. Sequences were obtained from PBMCs or a T cell subset sorted from them (not recorded which). The DNA for the CDR3 is TGTGCCTGGAGTCTGGATTGGAAGACTGAAGCTTTCTTT. This encodes CAWSLDWKTEAFF.